Presented here are 2 T cell receptor beta chains from one specimen sequenced in a study of OX40 agonist ivuxolimab in advanced cancers. Sequenced by immunoSEQ multiplex PCR; TCRdb stores in-frame clones only, minus some. The sample contains roughly 97,000 clones, 80% to 90% of which appear only once. The sequencing used CD4+ or CD8+ T cells sorted from blood, collected in a trial of the OX40 agonist ivuxolimab. The receptors shown here come from an adult with an advanced solid tumor such as melanoma, head and neck, liver or kidney cancer.

The J gene is TRBJ2-3, the V gene TRBV5-1, with D perhaps being TRBD1 or TRBD2 (5 bases each). The germline V gene has CDR1 SGHRS and CDR2 YFSETQ. This CDR3 has 16 residues. Between the trimmed V and J ends, which lost 4 bases and 2 bases, there was a span of 17 bases. CDR3 region: CASSPPLGDDTDTQYF. The CDR3 DNA reads TGCGCCAGCAGCCCCCCGTTGGGGGATGACACAGATACGCAGTATTTT.

The V gene is TRBV7-7, the J gene TRBJ2-3; 10 positions match TRBD2. The V and J ends lost 6 bases and 5 bases, in that order; junction bases with no gene match: 11. In germline, CDR1 is SSHAT, CDR2 FNYEAQ (reference sequence). The CDR3 sequence is 16 residues long. The CDR3 region has the DNA TGTGCCAGCAGTCAAAGCGGGGGGGCCTTAGAAGATACGCAGTATTTT. Protein sequence: CASSQSGGALEDTQYF.